This TCR beta chain was profiled in a study of beta chain features in type 1 diabetes. Study-level results: All four CD4+ subsets of Type 1 diabetes patients contained TCRB CDR3s that were moderately but significantly shorter.

TCRB transcripts that were expressed got sequenced, as all of the isolated RNA had been reverse transcribed. The assay was immunoSEQ multiplex PCR, and TCRdb's table has in-frame clones only and misses some. The sample gives 600,000 to 700,000 clones, 13% of which show up once; approximately 0.02% is in the top ten. Cells sorted by CD45RO/CCR7/CD25/CD127/CD95/CD27 comprised CD4+ naive, central memory, regulatory and stem cell-like memory cells. A remark on this clone: Its target is not known.

This CDR3 has 15 amino acids. V shed 2 bases and J 4 bases; nucleotides not matched to a gene: 4. CDR1 is SGHTS, CDR2 YDEGEE, per germline. This chain connects TRBV5-8 to TRBJ2-1, with TRBD2 identical over 9 bases. The sequence was obtained from a man between 18 and 29 years old with type 1 diabetes. Sequenced sample: naive CD4+ T cells from blood. As DNA, the CDR3 is TGTGCCAGCAGCTTTCCAGCGGGGGGATACAATGAGCAGTTCTTC. It yields the protein CASSFPAGGYNEQFF.